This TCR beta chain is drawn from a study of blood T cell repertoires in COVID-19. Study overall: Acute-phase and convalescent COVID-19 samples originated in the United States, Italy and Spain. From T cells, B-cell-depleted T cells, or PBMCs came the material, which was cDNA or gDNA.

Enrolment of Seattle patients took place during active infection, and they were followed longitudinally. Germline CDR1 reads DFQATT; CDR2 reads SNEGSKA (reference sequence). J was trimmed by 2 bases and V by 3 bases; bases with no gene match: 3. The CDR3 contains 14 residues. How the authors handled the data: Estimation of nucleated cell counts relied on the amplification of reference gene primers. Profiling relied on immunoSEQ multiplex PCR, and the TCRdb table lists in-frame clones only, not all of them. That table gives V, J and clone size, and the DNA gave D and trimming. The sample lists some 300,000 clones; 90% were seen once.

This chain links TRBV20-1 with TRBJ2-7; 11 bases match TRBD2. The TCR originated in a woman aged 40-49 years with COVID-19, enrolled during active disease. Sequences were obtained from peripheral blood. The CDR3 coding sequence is TGCAGTGCTAGTGGGGGACTAGCGGCCTACGAGCAGTACTTC. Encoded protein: CSASGGLAAYEQYF.